This TCR beta chain was identified in a study of regulatory T cells in long-lasting Graves disease. Sequencing libraries for TCR beta were prepared with iRepertoire HTBI primers and Arm-PCR of CDR3 regions. TCRdb re-derived calls from the multiplex PCR reads in MiXCR, one entry per CDR3 protein. This table has roughly 610,000 distinct CDR3 sequences, less than 20% appearing once. Time point denoted: newly diagnosed GD, antithyroid drugs for less than 3 months. The authors made the TCR library using RNA they extracted from PBMCs. Each of the patients was recruited from an endocrinology department situated in Xi'an, China. The V end lost 0 bases, the J end lost 8 bases, and 11 bases lay between the germline ends. CDR1 is SQVTM and CDR2 is ANQGSEA in the germline V gene. The CDR3 has 14 amino acids. In addition, the sample was reused for a study of T cells in Graves' hyperthyroidism and ophthalmopathy. That report adds: Uncontrolled infection, other autoimmune disease, pregnancy and lactation each barred patients from inclusion.

The receptor's source is a woman aged 25-40 years with Graves disease. This sequence joins TRBV29-1 and TRBJ2-6; a weak D match, TRBD1 (5 bases). The sample was peripheral blood mononuclear cells (PBMCs), taken at new diagnosis, from a patient treated with antithyroid drugs. The CDR3 spells CSVEDFYRTNVLTF. CDR3 coding DNA: TGCAGCGTTGAAGATTTTTACAGGACCAACGTCCTGACTTTC.